This TCR beta chain was sequenced for a study of T cell changes during pregnancy in multiple sclerosis. Data came from immunoSEQ multiplex PCR; TCRdb stores just in-frame clones and leaves some out. The data show fewer than 80,000 clones, approximately 95% seen once. V lost 0 bases to trimming and J lost 11 bases; unmatched junction nucleotides: 10. This CDR3 has 15 residues. The input for sequencing was CD4+ T cells from peripheral blood mononuclear cells, taken after pregnancy. The V gene is TRBV6-7, the J gene TRBJ2-1, with 7 bases identical to TRBD2. TRBV6-7 is reported as an ORF; its role is uncertain. This TCR derives from a female donor with multiple sclerosis, enrolled in a pregnancy study. CDR3 sequence reads: CASSYSPTSWGKQFF. CDR3 DNA: TGTGCCAGCAGTTACTCGCCGACTAGCTGGGGTAAGCAGTTCTTC.